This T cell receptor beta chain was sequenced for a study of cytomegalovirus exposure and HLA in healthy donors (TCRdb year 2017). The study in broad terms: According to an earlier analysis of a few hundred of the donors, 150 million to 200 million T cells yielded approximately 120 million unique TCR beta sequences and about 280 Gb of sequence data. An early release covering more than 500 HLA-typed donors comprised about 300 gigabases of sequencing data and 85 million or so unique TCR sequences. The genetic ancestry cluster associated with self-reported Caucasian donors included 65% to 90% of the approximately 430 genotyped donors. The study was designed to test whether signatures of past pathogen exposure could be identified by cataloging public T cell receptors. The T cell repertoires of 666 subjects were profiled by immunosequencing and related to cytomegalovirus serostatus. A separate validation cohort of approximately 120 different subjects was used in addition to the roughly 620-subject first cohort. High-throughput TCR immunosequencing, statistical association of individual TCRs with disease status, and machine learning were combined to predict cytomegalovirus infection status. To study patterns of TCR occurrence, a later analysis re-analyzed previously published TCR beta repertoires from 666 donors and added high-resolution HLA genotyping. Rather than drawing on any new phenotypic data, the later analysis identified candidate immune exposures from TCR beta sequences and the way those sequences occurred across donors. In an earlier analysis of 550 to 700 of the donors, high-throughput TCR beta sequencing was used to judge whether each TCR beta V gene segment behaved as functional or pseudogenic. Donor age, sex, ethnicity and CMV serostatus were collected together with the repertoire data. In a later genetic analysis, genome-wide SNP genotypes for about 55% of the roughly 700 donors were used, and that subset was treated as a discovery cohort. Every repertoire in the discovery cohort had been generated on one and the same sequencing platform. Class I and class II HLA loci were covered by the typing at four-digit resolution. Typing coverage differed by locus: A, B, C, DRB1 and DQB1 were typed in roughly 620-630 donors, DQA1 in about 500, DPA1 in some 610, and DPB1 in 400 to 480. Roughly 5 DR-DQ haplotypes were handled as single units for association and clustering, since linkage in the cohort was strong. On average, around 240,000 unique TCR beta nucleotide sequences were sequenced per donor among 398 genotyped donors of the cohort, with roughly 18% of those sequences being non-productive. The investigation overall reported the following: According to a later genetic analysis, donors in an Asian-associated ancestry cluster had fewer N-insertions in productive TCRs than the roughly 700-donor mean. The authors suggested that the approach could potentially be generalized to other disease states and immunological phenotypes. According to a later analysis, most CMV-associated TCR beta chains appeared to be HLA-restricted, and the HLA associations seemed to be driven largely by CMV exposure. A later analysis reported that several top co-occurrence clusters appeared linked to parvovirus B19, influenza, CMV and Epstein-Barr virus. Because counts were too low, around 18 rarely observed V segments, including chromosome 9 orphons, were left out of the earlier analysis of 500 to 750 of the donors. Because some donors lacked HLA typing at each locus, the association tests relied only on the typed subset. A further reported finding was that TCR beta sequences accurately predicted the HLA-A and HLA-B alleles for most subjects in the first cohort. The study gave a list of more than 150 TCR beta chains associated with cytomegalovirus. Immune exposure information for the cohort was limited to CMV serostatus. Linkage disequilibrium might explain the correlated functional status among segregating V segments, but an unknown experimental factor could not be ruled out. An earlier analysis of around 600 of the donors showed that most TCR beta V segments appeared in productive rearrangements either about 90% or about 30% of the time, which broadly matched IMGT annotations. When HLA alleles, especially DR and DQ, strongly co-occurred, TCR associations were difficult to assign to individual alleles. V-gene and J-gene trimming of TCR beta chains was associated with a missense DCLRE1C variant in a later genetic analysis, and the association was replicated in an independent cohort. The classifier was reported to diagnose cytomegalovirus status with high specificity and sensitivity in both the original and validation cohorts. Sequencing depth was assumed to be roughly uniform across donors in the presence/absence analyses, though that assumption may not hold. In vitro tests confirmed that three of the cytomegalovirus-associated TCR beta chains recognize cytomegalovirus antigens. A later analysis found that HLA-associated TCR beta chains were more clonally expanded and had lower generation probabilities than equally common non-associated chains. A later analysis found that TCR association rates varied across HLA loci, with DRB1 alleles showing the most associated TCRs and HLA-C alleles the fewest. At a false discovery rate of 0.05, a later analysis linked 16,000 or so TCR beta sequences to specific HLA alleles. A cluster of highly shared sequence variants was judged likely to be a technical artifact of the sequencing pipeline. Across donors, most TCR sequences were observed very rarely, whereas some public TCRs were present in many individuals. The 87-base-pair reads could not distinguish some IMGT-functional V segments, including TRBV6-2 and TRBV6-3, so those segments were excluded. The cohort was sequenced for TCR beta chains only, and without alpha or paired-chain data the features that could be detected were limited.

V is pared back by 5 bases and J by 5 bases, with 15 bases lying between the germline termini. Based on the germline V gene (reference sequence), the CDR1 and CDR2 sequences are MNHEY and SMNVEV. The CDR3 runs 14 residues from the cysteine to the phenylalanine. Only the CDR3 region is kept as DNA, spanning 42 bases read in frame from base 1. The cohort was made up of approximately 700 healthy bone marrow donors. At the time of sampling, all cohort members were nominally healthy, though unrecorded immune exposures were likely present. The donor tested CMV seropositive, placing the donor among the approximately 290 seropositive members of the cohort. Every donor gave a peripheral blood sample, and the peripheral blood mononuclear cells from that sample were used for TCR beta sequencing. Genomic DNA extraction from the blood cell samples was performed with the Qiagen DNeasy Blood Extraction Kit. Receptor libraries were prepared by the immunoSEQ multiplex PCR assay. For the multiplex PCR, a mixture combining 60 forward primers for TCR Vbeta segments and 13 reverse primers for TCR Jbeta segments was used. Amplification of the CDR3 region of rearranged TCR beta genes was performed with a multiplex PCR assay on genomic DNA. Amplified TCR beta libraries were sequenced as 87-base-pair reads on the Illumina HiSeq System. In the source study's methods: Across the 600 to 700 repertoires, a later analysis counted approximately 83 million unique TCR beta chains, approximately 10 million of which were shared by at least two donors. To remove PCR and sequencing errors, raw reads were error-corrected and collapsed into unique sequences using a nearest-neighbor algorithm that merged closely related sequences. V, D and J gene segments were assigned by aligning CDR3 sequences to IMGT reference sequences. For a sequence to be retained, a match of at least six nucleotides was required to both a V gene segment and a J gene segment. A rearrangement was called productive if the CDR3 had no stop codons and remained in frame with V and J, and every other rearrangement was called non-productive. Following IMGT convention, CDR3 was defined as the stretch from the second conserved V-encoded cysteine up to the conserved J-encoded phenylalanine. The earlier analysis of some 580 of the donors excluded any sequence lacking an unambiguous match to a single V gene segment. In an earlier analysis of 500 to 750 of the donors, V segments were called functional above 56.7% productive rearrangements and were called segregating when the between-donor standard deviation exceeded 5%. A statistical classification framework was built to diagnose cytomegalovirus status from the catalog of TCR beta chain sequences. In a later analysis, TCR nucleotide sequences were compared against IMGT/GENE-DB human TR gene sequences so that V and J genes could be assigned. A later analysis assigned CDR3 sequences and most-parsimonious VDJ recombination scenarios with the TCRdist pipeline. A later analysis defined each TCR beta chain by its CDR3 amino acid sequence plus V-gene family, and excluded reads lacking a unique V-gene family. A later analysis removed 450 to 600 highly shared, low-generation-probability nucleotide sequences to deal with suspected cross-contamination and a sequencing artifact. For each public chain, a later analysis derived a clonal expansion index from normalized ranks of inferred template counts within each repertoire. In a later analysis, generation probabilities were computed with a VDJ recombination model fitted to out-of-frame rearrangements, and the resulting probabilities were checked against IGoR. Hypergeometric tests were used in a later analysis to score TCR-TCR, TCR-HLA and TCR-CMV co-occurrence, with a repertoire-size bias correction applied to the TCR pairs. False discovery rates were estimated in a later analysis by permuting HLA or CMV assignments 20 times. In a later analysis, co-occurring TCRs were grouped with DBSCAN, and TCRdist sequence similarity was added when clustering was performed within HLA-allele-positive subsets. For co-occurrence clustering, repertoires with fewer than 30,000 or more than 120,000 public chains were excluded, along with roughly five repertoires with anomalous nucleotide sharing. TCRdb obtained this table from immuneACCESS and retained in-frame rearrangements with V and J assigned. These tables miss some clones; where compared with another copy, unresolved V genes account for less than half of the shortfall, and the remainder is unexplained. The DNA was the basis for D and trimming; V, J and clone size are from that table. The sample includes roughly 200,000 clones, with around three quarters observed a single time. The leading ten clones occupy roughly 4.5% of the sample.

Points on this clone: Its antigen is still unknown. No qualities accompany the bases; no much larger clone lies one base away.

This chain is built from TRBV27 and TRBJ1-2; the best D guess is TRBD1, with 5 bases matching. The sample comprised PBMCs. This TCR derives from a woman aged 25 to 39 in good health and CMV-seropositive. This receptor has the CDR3 CASSRGGRVYGYTF. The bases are TGTGCCAGCAGTCGGGGGGGAAGGGTGTATGGCTACACCTTC.